This T cell receptor (beta chain) is drawn from a study of blood T cell repertoires in COVID-19. Background on the study: Acute and convalescent COVID-19 samples came from the United States, Italy and Spain. PBMCs, B-cell-depleted T cells, or T cells were the source of the cDNA or gDNA that made up the material.

Original data processing: Reference gene primer amplification gave nucleated cell count estimates. Profiled with immunoSEQ multiplex PCR; TCRdb holds only in-frame clones, not every one. V and J calls and clone size are given by that table; D and trimming were obtained from the DNA. The top ten clones hold more than 14% of a sample with 150,000 to 200,000 clones, about 85% of them seen once. Enrolled during active infection, Seattle patients were then followed longitudinally. The clonotype was recovered from a woman in her sixties or seventies with COVID-19, enrolled during active disease. Sequencing input: peripheral blood.

This CDR3 is CATSDLGGALTDTQYF. The CDR3 DNA reads as TGTGCCACCAGTGATTTAGGGGGGGCCCTCACAGATACGCAGTATTTT. The rearrangement joins TRBV24-1 to TRBJ2-3; possible D gene TRBD2, 7 bases. V lost 1 base, J lost 2 bases, and 12 bases lay in between. The germline V gene encodes CDR1 KGHDR and CDR2 SFDVKD. The CDR3 length is 16 residues.